Shown below are 9 T cell receptor beta chains from a single sample sequenced in a study of CD8 T cells in Susac syndrome. cDNA came from roughly 0.53 to 1 ug RNA primed by random hexamers. TCRdb reanalysed the immunoSEQ multiplex PCR reads using MiXCR and keeps one entry per CDR3 protein. The sample records tens of thousands of distinct CDR3 sequences, about 94% being singletons. Sequencing used CD8+ T cells from PBMCs. The source is a human donor with multiple sclerosis.

The rearrangement links TRBV29-1 to TRBJ1-1; TRBD1 agrees at 9 bases. The trim removed 4 bases at V and 0 bases at J, leaving 0 bases unmatched. The CDR3 sequence is 13 residues long. Germline values: CDR1 SQVTM, CDR2 ANQGSEA. The CDR3 protein is CSVGTGVNTEAFF. The CDR3 region has the DNA TGCAGCGTTGGGACAGGGGTGAACACTGAAGCTTTCTTT.

The chain joins TRBV11-2 to TRBJ2-7; a possible D gene is TRBD2 (6 bases). CDR1 is SGHAT, CDR2 FQNNGV, per germline. Between the trimmed V and J ends, which lost 1 base and 6 bases, there was a span of 10 bases. The CDR3 totals 13 residues. CDR3 coding DNA: TGTGCCAGCAGCTTAGGTGGGGGGTCCGAGCAGTACTTC. The encoded protein is CASSLGGGSEQYF.

The J gene is TRBJ1-2, the V gene TRBV4-2; D not certain. This CDR3 is 13 amino acids long. Germline V gene data show CDR1 as LGHNA and CDR2 as YNFKEQ. Trimming cost V 0 bases and J 4 bases, with 6 bases left between them. The CDR3: CASSQDGPYGYTF. In nucleotides, the CDR3 is TGTGCCAGCAGCCAAGACGGACCCTATGGCTACACCTTC.

The chain is built from TRBV25-1 and TRBJ1-1, with no clear D. From germline, CDR1 is MGHDK and CDR2 SYGVNS. Trimming removed 6 bases at V and 0 bases at J, with 8 bases between. The CDR3 runs to 13 residues. The CDR3 nucleotides read TGTGCCAGCAGAGAGGGCTTGAACACTGAAGCTTTCTTT. This gives the protein CASREGLNTEAFF.

The chain carries TRBV19 and TRBJ1-1, with no clear D. This CDR3 has 15 amino acids. Trimming stripped 10 bases from V and 5 bases from J, with 23 bases between. Germline-derived CDR1 and CDR2 are LNHDA and SQIVND (reference sequence). The CDR3 protein is CATGEWKEARTEAFF. Written as DNA, the CDR3 is TGTGCCACAGGAGAATGGAAGGAGGCTCGGACTGAAGCTTTCTTT.

This clonotype has a single count. The genes are TRBV10-3 and TRBJ2-1, with D perhaps TRBD1 or TRBD2 (5 bases each). The CDR3 consists of 13 residues. Germline-derived CDR1 and CDR2 are ENHRY and SYGVKD. Trimming pared 4 bases from V and 8 bases from J, leaving 12 bases between. The CDR3 nucleotides read TGTGCCATCAGTGGAGGGGAAGCCGATGAGCAGTTCTTC. Translated, it gives CAISGGEADEQFF.

The chain joins TRBV7-9 to TRBJ1-3; D possibly corresponds to TRBD1 (5 bases). CDR3 length: 15 residues. CDR1 and CDR2 (germline): SEHNR, FQNEAQ (reference sequence). Trimming cost V 5 bases and J 2 bases, with 13 bases left between them. The chain's CDR3 is CASSPSVGPGNTIYF. The CDR3 coding sequence is TGTGCCAGCAGCCCATCGGTGGGGCCTGGAAACACCATATATTTT.

The chain is built from TRBV4-1 and TRBJ2-3; no clear D gene. The V gene lost 0 bases and the J gene lost 1 base, with 5 bases spanning the gap. Germline lookup yields CDR1 MGHRA and CDR2 YSYEKL. The CDR3 covers 14 residues. CDR3 amino acids: CASSQEGGTDTQYF. CDR3 coding DNA: TGCGCCAGCAGCCAAGAAGGCGGCACAGATACGCAGTATTTT.

This clonotype has just one count. The rearrangement joins TRBV19 to TRBJ2-2; D call uncertain. CDR3 size: 13 residues. Looked up from germline, CDR1 is LNHDA and CDR2 is SQIVND (reference sequence). Deletions cut 2 bases from V and 4 bases from J, with 5 bases between. The CDR3 loop reads CASSITVTGELFF. The CDR3 DNA follows: TGTGCCAGTAGTATAACAGTCACCGGGGAGCTGTTTTTT.